This T cell receptor delta chain was sequenced for a study of γδ T cells in repeated Plasmodium falciparum infection. Study-level background: The natural-infection arm compared Malian children under seasonal malaria with matched Australian children.

TCRdb re-called clones from the multiplex PCR reads using CATT. The sample records about 89,000 delta-chain clones, more than 1.4% being singletons. This clone was picked up a small number of times. Its antigen is unknown. TCRdb shows a much larger clone's protein in place of this DNA's translation, and the two differ at residue 10, likely through a read error; the protein shown is translated from the DNA. General study points: Donors in Mali lived in a small rural village, largely one ethnic group.

This TCR was recovered from a pool of human donors (malaria-infected and uninfected, not separated). Material for sequencing was gamma-delta T cells from blood.

The CDR3 is CACDTGRLANKLIF. DNA for the CDR3: TGTGCCTGTGACACCGGCCGATTAGCCAATAAACTCATCTTT. The chain has TRDV2 and TRDJ1; D gene unclear. TCRdb carries no J gene annotation; the J gene was assigned here by matching the DNA with germline. Looked up from germline, CDR1 is GEAIGNYY and CDR2 is EKD. This CDR3 region has 14 residues. The germline V and J ends were trimmed by 0 bases and 6 bases, with 13 bases remaining between them.